The T cell receptor beta chain under discussion was sequenced for a study of T cell responses to AZD1222 COVID-19 vaccine. The method was immunoSEQ multiplex PCR; TCRdb's version includes in-frame clones alone and lacks a portion of them. The profile shows under 150,000 clones, over 85% of them singletons. The CDR3 spans 15 residues. Germline values: CDR1 LGHDT, CDR2 YNNKEL (reference sequence). J lost 0 bases, V lost 6 bases, and 4 bases had no gene match. The sample was peripheral blood, taken on day 0 of AZD1222 vaccination. This sequence originates from an adult in good health. V gene TRBV3-1 (or the pseudogene TRBV3-2) combines with J gene TRBJ1-2, with 10 bases identical to TRBD1. The CDR3 sequence is CASRHGQGANYGYTF. CDR3 nucleotide sequence: TGTGCCAGCAGACACGGACAGGGGGCTAACTATGGCTACACCTTC.